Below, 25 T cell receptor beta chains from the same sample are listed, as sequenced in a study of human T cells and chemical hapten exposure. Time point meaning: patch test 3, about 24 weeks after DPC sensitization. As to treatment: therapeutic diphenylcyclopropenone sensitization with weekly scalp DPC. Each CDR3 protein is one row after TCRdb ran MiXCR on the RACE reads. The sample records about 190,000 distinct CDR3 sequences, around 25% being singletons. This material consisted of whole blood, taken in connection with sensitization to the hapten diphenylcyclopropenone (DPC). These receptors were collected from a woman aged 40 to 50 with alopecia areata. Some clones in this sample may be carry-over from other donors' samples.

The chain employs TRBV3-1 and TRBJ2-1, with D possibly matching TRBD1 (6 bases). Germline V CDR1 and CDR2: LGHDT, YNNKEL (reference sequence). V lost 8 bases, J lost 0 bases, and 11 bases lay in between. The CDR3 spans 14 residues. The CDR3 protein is CASEGTNSYNEQFF. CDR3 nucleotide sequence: TGTGCCAGCGAAGGGACAAACTCCTACAATGAGCAGTTCTTC.

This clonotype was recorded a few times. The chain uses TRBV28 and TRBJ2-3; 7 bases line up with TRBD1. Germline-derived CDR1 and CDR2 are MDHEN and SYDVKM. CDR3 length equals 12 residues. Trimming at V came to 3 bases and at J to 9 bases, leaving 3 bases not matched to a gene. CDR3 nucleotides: TGTGCCAGCAGTTTTCCACAGGGGACGCAGTATTTT. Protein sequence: CASSFPQGTQYF.

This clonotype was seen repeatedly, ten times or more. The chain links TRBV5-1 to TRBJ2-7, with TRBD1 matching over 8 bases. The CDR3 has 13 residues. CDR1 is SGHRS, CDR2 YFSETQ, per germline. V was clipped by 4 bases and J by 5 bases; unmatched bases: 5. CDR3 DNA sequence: TGCGCCAGCAGCGCGGGACAGGTCGACGAGCAGTACTTC. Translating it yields CASSAGQVDEQYF.

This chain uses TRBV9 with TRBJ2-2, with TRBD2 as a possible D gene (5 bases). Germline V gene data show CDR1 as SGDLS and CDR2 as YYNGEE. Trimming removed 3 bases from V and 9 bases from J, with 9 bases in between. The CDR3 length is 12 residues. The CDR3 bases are TGTGCCAGCAGCGCGGGGAGCTGGGAGCTGTTTTTT. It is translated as CASSAGSWELFF.

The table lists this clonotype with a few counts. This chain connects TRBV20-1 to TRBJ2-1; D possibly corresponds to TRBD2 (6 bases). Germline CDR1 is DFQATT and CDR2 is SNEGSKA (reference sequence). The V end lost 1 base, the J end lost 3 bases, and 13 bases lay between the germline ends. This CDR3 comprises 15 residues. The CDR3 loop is CSARVPGRDYNEQFF. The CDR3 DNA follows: TGCAGTGCTAGAGTACCCGGGCGGGACTACAATGAGCAGTTCTTC.

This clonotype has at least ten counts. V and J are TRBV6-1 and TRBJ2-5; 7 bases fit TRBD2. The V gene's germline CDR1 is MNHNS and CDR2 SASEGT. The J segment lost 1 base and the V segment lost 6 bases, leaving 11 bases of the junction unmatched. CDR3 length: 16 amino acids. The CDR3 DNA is TGTGCCAGCAGCTCCTGGGGGAGGGCCCTCCAAGAGACCCAGTACTTC. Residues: CASSSWGRALQETQYF.

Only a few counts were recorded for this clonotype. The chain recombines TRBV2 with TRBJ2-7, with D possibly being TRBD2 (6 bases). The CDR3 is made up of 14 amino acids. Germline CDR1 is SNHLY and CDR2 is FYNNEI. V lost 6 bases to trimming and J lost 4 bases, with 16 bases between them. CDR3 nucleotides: TGTGCCAGCAGCGTGGAGGGGAGCCGTTACGAGCAGTACTTC. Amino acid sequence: CASSVEGSRYEQYF.

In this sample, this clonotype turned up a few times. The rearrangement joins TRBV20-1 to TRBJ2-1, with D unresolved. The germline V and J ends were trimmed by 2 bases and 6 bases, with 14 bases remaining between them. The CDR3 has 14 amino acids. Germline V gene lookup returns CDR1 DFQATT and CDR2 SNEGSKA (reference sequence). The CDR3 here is CSARYSILGNEQFF. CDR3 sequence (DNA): TGCAGTGCTAGATACTCCATCCTCGGCAATGAGCAGTTCTTC.

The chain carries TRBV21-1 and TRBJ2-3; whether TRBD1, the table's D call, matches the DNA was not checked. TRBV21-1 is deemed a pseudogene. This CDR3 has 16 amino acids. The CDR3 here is CASSNRRTGAGDTQYF. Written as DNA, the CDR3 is TGTGCCAGCAGCAATAGAAGGACAGGGGCTGGAGATACGCAGTATTTT.

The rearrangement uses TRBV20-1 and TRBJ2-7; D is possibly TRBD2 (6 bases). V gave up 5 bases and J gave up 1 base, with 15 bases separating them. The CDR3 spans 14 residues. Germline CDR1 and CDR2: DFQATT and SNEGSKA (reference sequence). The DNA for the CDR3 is TGCAGTGCTTACCGACTAGTAGGGTCCTACGAGCAGTACTTC. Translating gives CSAYRLVGSYEQYF.

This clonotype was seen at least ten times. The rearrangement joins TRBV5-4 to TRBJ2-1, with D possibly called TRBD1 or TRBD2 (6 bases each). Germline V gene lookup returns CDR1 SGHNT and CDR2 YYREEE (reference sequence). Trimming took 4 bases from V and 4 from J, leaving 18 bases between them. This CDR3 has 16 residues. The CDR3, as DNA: TGTGCCAGCAGCCTGGGGGGCAGGGCTATGTACAATGAGCAGTTCTTC. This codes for CASSLGGRAMYNEQFF. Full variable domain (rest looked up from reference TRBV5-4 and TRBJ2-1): ETGVTQSPTHLIKTRGQQVTLRCSSQSGHNTVSWYQQALGQGPQFIFQYYREEENGRGNFPPRFSGLQFPNYSSELNVNALELDDSALYLCASSLGGRAMYNEQFFGPGTRLTVL.

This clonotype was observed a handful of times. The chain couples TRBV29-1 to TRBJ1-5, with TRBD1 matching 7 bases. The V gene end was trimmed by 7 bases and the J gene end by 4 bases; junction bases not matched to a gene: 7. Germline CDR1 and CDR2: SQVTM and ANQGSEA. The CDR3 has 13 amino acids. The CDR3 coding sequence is TGCAGCGCCGCCAAGGGGGCGAATCAGCCCCAGCATTTT. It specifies CSAAKGANQPQHF.

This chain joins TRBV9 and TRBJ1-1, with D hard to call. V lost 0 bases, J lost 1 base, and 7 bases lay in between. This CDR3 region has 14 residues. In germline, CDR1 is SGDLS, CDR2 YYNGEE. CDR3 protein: CASSVGWENTEAFF. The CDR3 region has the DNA TGTGCCAGCAGCGTAGGATGGGAGAACACTGAAGCTTTCTTT.

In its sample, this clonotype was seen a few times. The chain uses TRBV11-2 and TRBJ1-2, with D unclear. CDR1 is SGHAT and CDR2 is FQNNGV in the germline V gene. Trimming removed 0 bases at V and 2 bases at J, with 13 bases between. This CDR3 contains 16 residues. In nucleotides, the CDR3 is TGTGCCAGCAGCTTAGAACCCGGAGGGCGAAACTATGGCTACACCTTC. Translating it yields CASSLEPGGRNYGYTF.

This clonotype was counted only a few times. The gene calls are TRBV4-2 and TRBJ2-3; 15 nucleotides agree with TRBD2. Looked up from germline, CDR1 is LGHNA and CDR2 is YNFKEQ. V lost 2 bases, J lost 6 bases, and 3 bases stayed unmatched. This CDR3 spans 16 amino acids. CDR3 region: CASSQRTSGREDTQYF. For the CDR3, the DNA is TGTGCCAGCAGCCAACGGACTAGCGGGAGGGAGGATACGCAGTATTTT.

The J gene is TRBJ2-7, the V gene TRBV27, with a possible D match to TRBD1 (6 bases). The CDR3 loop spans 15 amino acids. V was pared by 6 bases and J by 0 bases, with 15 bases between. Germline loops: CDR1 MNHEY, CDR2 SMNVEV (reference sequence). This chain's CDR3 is CASSHRARASYEQYF. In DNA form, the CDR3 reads TGTGCCAGCAGCCACAGGGCTAGGGCCTCCTACGAGCAGTACTTC.

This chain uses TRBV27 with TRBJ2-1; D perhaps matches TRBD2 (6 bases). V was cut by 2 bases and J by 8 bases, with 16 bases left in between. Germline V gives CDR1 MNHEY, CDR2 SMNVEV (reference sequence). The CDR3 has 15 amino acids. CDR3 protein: CASSLQGGSWDEQFF. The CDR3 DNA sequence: TGTGCCAGCAGTTTACAGGGAGGTAGTTGGGATGAGCAGTTCTTC.

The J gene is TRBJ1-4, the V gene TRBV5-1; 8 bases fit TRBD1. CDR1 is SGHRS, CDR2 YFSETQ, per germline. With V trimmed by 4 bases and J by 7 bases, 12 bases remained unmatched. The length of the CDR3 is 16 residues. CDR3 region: CASSPDPTGDGEKLFF. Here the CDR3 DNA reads TGCGCCAGCAGCCCGGACCCGACAGGGGACGGTGAAAAACTGTTTTTT.

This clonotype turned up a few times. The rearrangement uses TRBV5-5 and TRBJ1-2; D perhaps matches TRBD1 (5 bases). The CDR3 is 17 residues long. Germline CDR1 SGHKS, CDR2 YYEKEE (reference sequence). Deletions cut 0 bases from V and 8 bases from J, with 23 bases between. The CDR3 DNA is TGTGCCAGCAGCTTGGTTCTGACAGCTCTAACTATGAACGGCTACACCTTC. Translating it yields CASSLVLTALTMNGYTF.

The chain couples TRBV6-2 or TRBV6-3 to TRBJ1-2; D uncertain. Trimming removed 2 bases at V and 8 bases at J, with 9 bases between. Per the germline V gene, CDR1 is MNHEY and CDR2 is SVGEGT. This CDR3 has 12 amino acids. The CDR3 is CASSYEQIGYTF. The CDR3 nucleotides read TGTGCCAGCAGTTACGAACAGATCGGCTACACCTTC.

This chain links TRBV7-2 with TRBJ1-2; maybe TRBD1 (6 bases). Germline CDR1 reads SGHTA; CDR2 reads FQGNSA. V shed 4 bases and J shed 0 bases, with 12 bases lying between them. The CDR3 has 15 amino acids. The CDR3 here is CASSSRTETNYGYTF. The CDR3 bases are TGTGCCAGCAGCTCCCGGACAGAGACTAACTATGGCTACACCTTC.

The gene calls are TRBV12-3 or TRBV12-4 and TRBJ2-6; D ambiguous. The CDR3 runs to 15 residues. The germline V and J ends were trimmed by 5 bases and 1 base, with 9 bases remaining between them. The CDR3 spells CASSGDYSGANVLTF. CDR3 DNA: TGTGCCAGCAGTGGTGATTATTCTGGGGCCAACGTCCTGACTTTC.

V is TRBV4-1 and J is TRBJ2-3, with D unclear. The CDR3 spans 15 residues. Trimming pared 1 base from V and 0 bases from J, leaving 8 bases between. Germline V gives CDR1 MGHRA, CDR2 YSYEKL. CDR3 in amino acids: CASSQGPLSTDTQYF. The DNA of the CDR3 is TGCGCCAGCAGCCAAGGTCCCCTCAGCACAGATACGCAGTATTTT.

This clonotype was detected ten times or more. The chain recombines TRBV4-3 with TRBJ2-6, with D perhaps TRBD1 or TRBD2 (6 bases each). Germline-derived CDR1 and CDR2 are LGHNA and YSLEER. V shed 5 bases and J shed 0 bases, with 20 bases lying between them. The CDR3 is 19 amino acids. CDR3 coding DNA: TGCGCCAGCAGCAAAGTGTATGGGGGGCGAGGCTCTGGGGCCAACGTCCTGACTTTC. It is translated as CASSKVYGGRGSGANVLTF.

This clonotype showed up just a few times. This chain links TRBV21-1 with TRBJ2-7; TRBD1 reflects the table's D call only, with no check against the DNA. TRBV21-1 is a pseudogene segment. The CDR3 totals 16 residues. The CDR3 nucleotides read TGTGCCAGCAGCAAAGGGGGGGGGCCTCGAGCATGGGAGCAGTACTTC. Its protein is CASSKGGGPRAWEQYF.